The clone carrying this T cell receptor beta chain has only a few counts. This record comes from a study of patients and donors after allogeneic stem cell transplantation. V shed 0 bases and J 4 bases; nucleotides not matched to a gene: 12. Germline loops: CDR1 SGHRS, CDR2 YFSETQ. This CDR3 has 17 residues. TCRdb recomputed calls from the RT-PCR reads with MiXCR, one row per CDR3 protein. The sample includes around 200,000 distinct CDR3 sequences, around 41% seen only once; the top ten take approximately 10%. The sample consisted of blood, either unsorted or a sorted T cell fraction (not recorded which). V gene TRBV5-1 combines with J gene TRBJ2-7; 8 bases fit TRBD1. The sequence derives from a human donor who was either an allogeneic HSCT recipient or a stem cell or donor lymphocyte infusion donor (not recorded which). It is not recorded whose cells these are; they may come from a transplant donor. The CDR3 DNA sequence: TGCGCCAGCAGCTTGGCCTGGGTACCGGGACAGGTGTACGAGCAGTACTTC. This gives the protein CASSLAWVPGQVYEQYF.